The source of this TCR beta chain is a study of T cell responses to AZD1222 COVID-19 vaccine. This clone occurred a few times. The assay was immunoSEQ multiplex PCR, and TCRdb's table has in-frame clones only and misses some. Here the sample spans roughly 150,000 clones, 90% to 95% being singletons. Trimming took 4 bases from V and 5 from J; bases not matched to a gene: 8. CDR3 size: 15 residues. Germline V CDR1 and CDR2: SGHRS, YFSETQ. The sample was peripheral blood, taken 28 days after the second AZD1222 dose. The chain employs TRBV5-1 and TRBJ1-5, with TRBD1 matching over 8 bases. The TCR originated in an adult who received the AZD1222 COVID-19 vaccine. The CDR3 DNA reads TGCGCCAGCAGCCCTTCTTGGGGACAGGATCAGCCCCAGCATTTT. Encoded protein: CASSPSWGQDQPQHF.